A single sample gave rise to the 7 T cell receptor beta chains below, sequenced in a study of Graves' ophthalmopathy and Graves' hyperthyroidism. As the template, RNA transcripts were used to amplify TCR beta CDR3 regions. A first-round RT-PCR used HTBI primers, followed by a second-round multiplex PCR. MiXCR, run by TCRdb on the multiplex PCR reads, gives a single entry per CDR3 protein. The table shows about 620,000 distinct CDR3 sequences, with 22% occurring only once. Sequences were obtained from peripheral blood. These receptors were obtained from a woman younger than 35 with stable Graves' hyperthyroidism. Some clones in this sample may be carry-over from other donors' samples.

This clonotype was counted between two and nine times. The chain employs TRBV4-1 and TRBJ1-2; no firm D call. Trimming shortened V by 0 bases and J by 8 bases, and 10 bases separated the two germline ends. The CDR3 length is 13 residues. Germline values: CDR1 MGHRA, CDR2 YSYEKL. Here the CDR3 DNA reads TGCGCCAGCAGCCAAGATTTAAGGTCCGGCTACACCTTC. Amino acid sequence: CASSQDLRSGYTF.

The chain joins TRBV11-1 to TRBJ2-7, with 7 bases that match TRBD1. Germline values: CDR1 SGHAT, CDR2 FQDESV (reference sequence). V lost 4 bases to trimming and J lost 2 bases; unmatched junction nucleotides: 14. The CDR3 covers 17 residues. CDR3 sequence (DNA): TGTGCCAGCAGCTCCCCTGAGACCGGGACAGTTCCCTACGAGCAGTACTTC. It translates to CASSSPETGTVPYEQYF.

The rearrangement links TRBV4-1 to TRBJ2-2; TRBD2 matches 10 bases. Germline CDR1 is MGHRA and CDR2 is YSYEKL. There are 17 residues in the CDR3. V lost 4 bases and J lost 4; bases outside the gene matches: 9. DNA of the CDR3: TGCGCCAGCAGCCCCGGAGCGGGAGGGCCGAGCACCGGGGAGCTGTTTTTT. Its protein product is CASSPGAGGPSTGELFF.

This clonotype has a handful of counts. The CDR3 loop reads CASSEARVGNTEAFF. Here the CDR3 DNA reads TGTGCCAGCAGTGAAGCGCGAGTAGGGAACACTGAAGCTTTCTTT. V and J are TRBV6-1 and TRBJ1-1; the D is unclear. Germline lookup yields CDR1 MNHNS and CDR2 SASEGT. The V gene lost 0 bases and the J gene lost 1 base, with 9 bases spanning the gap. The CDR3 has 15 amino acids.

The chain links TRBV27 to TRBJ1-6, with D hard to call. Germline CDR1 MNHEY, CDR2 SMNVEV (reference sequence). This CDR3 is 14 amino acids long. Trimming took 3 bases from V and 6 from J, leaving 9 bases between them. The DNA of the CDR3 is TGTGCCAGCAGTTTTTACAGCGCTAATTCACCCCTCCACTTT. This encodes CASSFYSANSPLHF.

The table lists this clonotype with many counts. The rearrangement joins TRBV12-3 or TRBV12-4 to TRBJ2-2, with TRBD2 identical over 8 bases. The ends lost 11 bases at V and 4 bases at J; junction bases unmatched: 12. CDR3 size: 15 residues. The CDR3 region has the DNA TGTGCCGACCAGAAGAGCGGGAGCGGCACCGGGGAGCTGTTTTTT. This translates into CADQKSGSGTGELFF.

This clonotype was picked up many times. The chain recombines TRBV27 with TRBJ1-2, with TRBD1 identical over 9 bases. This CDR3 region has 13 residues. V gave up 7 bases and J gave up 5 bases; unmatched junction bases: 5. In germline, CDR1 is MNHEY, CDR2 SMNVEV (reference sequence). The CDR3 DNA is TGTGCCAGCACCAAGACAGGGGGGTATGGCTACACCTTC. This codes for CASTKTGGYGYTF.